The 18 T cell receptor beta chains reported below all come from one sample, sequenced in a study of T-cell memory formation after mild COVID-19. TCRdb passed the 5' RACE reads through MiXCR, listing each CDR3 protein once. The table has roughly 400,000 distinct CDR3 sequences, approximately 15% seen once. The sequenced material came from PBMCs or a T cell subset sorted from them (not recorded which). These receptors were collected from a man between 18 and 29 years old who had mild COVID-19 (a few samples of this study predate the infection). Cell type and time point are not known.

This clonotype was seen at least ten times. The V gene is TRBV7-2, the J gene TRBJ1-1; the match to TRBD1 covers 8 bases. Germline values: CDR1 SGHTA, CDR2 FQGNSA. The CDR3 spans 14 residues. Unmatched junction bases numbered 7, after V lost 4 bases and J lost 6 bases. The CDR3 protein is CASSSQIQGAEAFF. In DNA, the CDR3 is TGTGCCAGCAGCTCTCAAATACAGGGGGCTGAAGCTTTCTTT.

This clonotype occurred a few times. The chain joins TRBV3-1 to TRBJ2-3; TRBD2 matches 8 bases. V gave up 4 bases and J gave up 8 bases; unmatched junction bases: 17. The CDR3 has 17 residues. CDR1 and CDR2 from the germline V gene are LGHDT and YNNKEL (reference sequence). The CDR3: CASSPVGLAGTLVTQYF. CDR3 bases: TGTGCCAGCAGCCCCGTTGGACTAGCCGGAACTCTAGTTACGCAGTATTTT.

The CDR3 sequence is CASSILAGGPPDTQYF. CDR3 in DNA: TGTGCCAGCAGCATTCTAGCGGGGGGGCCCCCAGATACGCAGTATTTT. The chain couples TRBV7-2 to TRBJ2-3, with 12 bases matching TRBD2. This CDR3 has 16 amino acids. The trim removed 5 bases at V and 4 bases at J, leaving 7 bases unmatched. The germline CDR1 and CDR2 sequences are SGHTA and FQGNSA.

The CDR3 here is CSARVDSYEQYF. The CDR3 bases are TGCAGTGCTAGAGTAGACAGCTACGAGCAGTACTTC. This rearrangement joins TRBV20-1 to TRBJ2-7; D may be TRBD1 (5 bases). CDR3 size: 12 residues. Germline V gene lookup returns CDR1 DFQATT and CDR2 SNEGSKA (reference sequence). Trimming removed 1 base at V and 3 bases at J, with 7 bases between.

V is TRBV27 and J is TRBJ2-6; TRBD1 or TRBD2 may be the D gene (5 bases each). This CDR3 has 16 amino acids. In germline, CDR1 is MNHEY, CDR2 SMNVEV (reference sequence). Trimming left V 2 bases short and J 2 bases short, with 10 bases between. CDR3 DNA: TGTGCCAGCAGTTTAAAGGGGACGACTGGGGCCAACGTCCTGACTTTC. Translation: CASSLKGTTGANVLTF.

This clonotype has more than one count but fewer than ten. The junction does not match germline at one end; this may be a read error. The J gene is TRBJ1-6, the V gene TRBV4-1; perhaps TRBD1 as D (6 bases). Germline CDR1 and CDR2: MGHRA and YSYEKL. The CDR3 spans 16 residues. The CDR3 DNA reads as TGCGCCAGCAGTCAAGTGGAGGGAACAGGGAATTCACCCCTCCACTTT. Encoded protein: CASSQVEGTGNSPLHF.

The chain links TRBV4-1 to TRBJ2-5; TRBD2 is a possible D gene (6 bases). In germline, CDR1 is MGHRA, CDR2 YSYEKL. V was clipped by 1 base and J by 5 bases, with 14 bases between them. This CDR3 spans 15 amino acids. The CDR3 nucleotides are TGCGCCAGCAGCCAAGGGCCTGGGGGGTGGGAGACCCAGTACTTC. Translated, it gives CASSQGPGGWETQYF.

In the case of this clonotype: At one end, the junction sequence differs from germline, possibly due to a read error. The chain recombines TRBV20-1 with TRBJ2-7, with TRBD2 as a possible D gene (6 bases). Per the germline V gene, CDR1 is DFQATT and CDR2 is SNEGSKA (reference sequence). The CDR3 loop spans 14 amino acids. The DNA of the CDR3 is TGCAGTGCGAGAGATAGCGGTTCTCACTACGAGCAGTACTTC. It is translated as CSARDSGSHYEQYF.

The chain is built from TRBV6-5 and TRBJ2-5; maybe TRBD2 (6 bases). The CDR3 spans 14 residues. The V and J ends lost 6 bases and 6 bases respectively, with 17 bases between them. Germline V gives CDR1 MNHEY, CDR2 SVGAGI. This CDR3 reads CASRRGVGGKTQYF. In nucleotides, the CDR3 is TGTGCCAGCAGGCGGGGCGTCGGGGGAAAGACCCAGTACTTC.

In its sample, this clonotype was seen many times. This chain connects TRBV5-1 to TRBJ2-3, with TRBD1 as a possible D gene (5 bases). This CDR3 comprises 13 residues. Germline CDR1 and CDR2: SGHRS and YFSETQ. The germline V and J ends were trimmed by 7 bases and 4 bases, with 13 bases remaining between them. The CDR3 is CASQGEGSDTQYF. In DNA, the CDR3 is TGCGCCAGCCAGGGCGAAGGTTCAGATACGCAGTATTTT.

This clonotype was picked up many times. The V gene is TRBV7-9, the J gene TRBJ2-4; D is unclear. Germline V CDR1 and CDR2: SEHNR, FQNEAQ (reference sequence). The length of the CDR3 is 13 residues. V lost 5 bases and J lost 0, with 5 bases in between. Here the CDR3 DNA reads TGTGCCAGCAGCCAAGTAGCCAAAAACATTCAGTACTTC. Translating it yields CASSQVAKNIQYF.

This chain joins TRBV24-1 and TRBJ2-2, with TRBD2 as a possible D gene (6 bases). The CDR3 runs 12 residues. The germline V gene encodes CDR1 KGHDR and CDR2 SFDVKD. V was trimmed by 12 bases and J by 1 base, leaving 8 bases between them. CDR3 sequence (DNA): TGTGCCGCAGCGGGGAACACCGGGGAGCTGTTTTTT. Protein sequence: CAAAGNTGELFF.

This clonotype was counted between two and nine times. The chain joins TRBV7-9 to TRBJ2-5; D is possibly TRBD2 (6 bases). V was trimmed by 5 bases and J by 3 bases, leaving 10 bases between them. The V gene's germline CDR1 is SEHNR and CDR2 FQNEAQ (reference sequence). This CDR3 has 13 amino acids. The CDR3 loop reads CASSRGAEETQYF. The CDR3 DNA sequence: TGTGCCAGCAGCCGCGGGGCCGAAGAGACCCAGTACTTC.

The chain has TRBV7-9 and TRBJ1-4; D perhaps matches TRBD1 (5 bases). Deletions cut 5 bases from V and 2 bases from J, with 18 bases between. Per the germline V gene, CDR1 is SEHNR and CDR2 is FQNEAQ (reference sequence). CDR3 length: 17 amino acids. The CDR3 region is CASSDNGAGRTNEKLFF. In nucleotides, the CDR3 is TGTGCCAGCAGCGACAACGGGGCGGGCAGGACTAATGAAAAACTGTTTTTT.

The CDR3, as DNA: TGCAGCGTTGTCGATCGATTATACGAGCAGTACTTC. Amino acids: CSVVDRLYEQYF. The chain couples TRBV29-1 to TRBJ2-7; D unclear. V was clipped by 4 bases and J by 4 bases, with 11 bases between them. Germline CDR1 reads SQVTM; CDR2 reads ANQGSEA. This CDR3 spans 12 amino acids.

This clonotype occurred a few times. The chain has TRBV18 and TRBJ1-2; TRBD1 aligns across 8 bases. Germline trimming cut 3 bases from V and 10 bases from J; bases unmatched to any gene: 7. CDR1 and CDR2 from the germline V gene are KGHSH and LQKENI. The CDR3 is made up of 13 amino acids. This CDR3 is CASSPDREDDYTF. In DNA form, the CDR3 reads TGTGCCAGCTCACCGGACAGGGAGGATGACTACACCTTC.

This clonotype was picked up a small number of times. For the CDR3, the DNA is TGTGCCATCAGTGAGTCGAGAGGGACTGTAGAAAAACTGTTTTTT. This sequence encodes CAISESRGTVEKLFF. The chain combines TRBV10-3 with TRBJ1-4; D is possibly TRBD1 (5 bases). The V end was cut by 0 bases, the J end by 8 bases, with 13 bases between. From germline, CDR1 is ENHRY and CDR2 SYGVKD. CDR3 length: 15 residues.

This chain uses TRBV28 with TRBJ1-1; no firm D call. The CDR3 extends over 14 amino acids. V lost 8 bases and J 0 bases, leaving 13 bases between the germline ends. The germline gives CDR1 MDHEN, CDR2 SYDVKM. The CDR3 spells CASLLGTMNTEAFF. DNA for the CDR3: TGTGCCAGCCTCCTCGGAACCATGAACACTGAAGCTTTCTTT.